Presented here are 23 T cell receptor beta chains from one specimen sequenced in a study of identifying expanded T cells in peripheral blood. Sequenced by immunoSEQ multiplex PCR; TCRdb stores in-frame clones only, minus some. Among about 100,000 clones, more than 85% were seen once, and the ten largest hold over 15%. Sequences were obtained from blood. All receptors derive from a person aged 18-70 years in good health.

In this sample, this clone turned up a few times. The rearrangement joins TRBV2 to TRBJ1-6; no clear D. V lost 7 bases to trimming and J lost 14 bases, with 15 bases between them. Germline V lookup: CDR1 SNHLY, CDR2 FYNNEI. The CDR3 has 12 amino acids. The CDR3 spells CASKLSAESLHF. The DNA for the CDR3 is TGTGCCAGCAAACTCTCCGCGGAATCCCTCCACTTT.

The chain couples TRBV5-8 to TRBJ1-2; no firm D call. There are 12 residues in the CDR3. The ends were cut back, 5 bases at V and 2 bases at J, with 7 bases in the middle. Germline CDR1 reads SGHTS; CDR2 reads YDEGEE. The CDR3, as DNA: TGTGCCAGCAGGAAGGAGAACTATGGCTACACCTTC. Amino acids: CASRKENYGYTF. The variable domain in full, completed from reference TRBV5-8 and TRBJ1-2, reads EAGVTQSPTHLIKTRGQQATLRCSPISGHTSVYWYQQALGLGLQFLLWYDEGEERNRGNFPPRFSGRQFPNYSSELNVNALELEDSALYLCASRKENYGYTFGSGTRLTVV.

The chain combines TRBV28 with TRBJ2-7; 7 nucleotides agree with TRBD1. The V gene's germline CDR1 is MDHEN and CDR2 SYDVKM. The CDR3 length is 14 residues. The J segment lost 0 bases and the V segment lost 5 bases, leaving 4 bases of the junction unmatched. The CDR3 is CASSTRDSSYEQYF. The CDR3 DNA reads TGTGCCAGCAGTACAAGGGACAGCTCCTACGAGCAGTACTTC.

The J gene is TRBJ1-2, the V gene TRBV29-1, with 7 bases matching TRBD1. This CDR3 region has 14 residues. Germline values: CDR1 SQVTM, CDR2 ANQGSEA. Trimming removed 3 bases from V and 4 bases from J; junction bases left unmatched: 8. The CDR3 spells CSVEIGRGGYGYTF. Here the CDR3 DNA reads TGCAGCGTTGAGATTGGCAGGGGGGGCTATGGCTACACCTTC.

The CDR3 DNA reads as TGTGCCAGCAGTGCGGGGACACTCCTCGAGCAGTTCTTC. Protein product: CASSAGTLLEQFF. The genes are TRBV2 and TRBJ2-1, with D perhaps matching TRBD1 (6 bases). Germline V gene sequence: CDR1 SNHLY, CDR2 FYNNEI. This CDR3 has 13 residues. The V and J ends lost 4 bases and 10 bases respectively, with 14 bases between them. The variable domain in full, with the rest retrieved from reference TRBV2 and TRBJ2-1, is EPEVTQTPSHQVTQMGQEVILRCVPISNHLYFYWYRQILGQKVEFLVSFYNNEISEKSEIFDDQFSVERPDGSNFTLKIRSTKLEDSAMYFCASSAGTLLEQFFGPGTRLTVL.

This clone has only a few counts. The gene calls are TRBV9 and TRBJ2-3, with a weak D call TRBD2 (6 bases). V dropped 3 bases and J dropped 6 bases, with 23 bases sitting between them. CDR1 SGDLS and CDR2 YYNGEE come from the germline V gene. There are 17 residues in the CDR3. The CDR3 reads CASSALGRGTEGDTQYF. The CDR3 DNA sequence: TGTGCCAGCAGCGCGTTGGGACGCGGGACCGAGGGGGATACGCAGTATTTT.

This chain joins TRBV29-1 and TRBJ2-3; 9 bases map to TRBD2. CDR1 and CDR2 (germline): SQVTM, ANQGSEA. The V and J ends lost 4 bases and 1 base, in that order; junction bases with no gene match: 12. This CDR3 is built from 17 residues. CDR3 loop: CSVAGPDSSGGTDTQYF. CDR3 bases: TGCAGCGTTGCCGGGCCCGATTCTAGCGGGGGCACAGATACGCAGTATTTT.

This sequence joins TRBV7-8 and TRBJ2-3, with TRBD2 as a possible D gene (6 bases). V was cut by 3 bases and J by 1 base, with 17 bases left in between. There are 17 residues in the CDR3. Germline CDR1 SGHVS, CDR2 FQNEAQ. The CDR3 coding sequence is TGTGCCAGCAGCTTGGACTGGACCGGGGGTCGCACAGATACGCAGTATTTT. It specifies CASSLDWTGGRTDTQYF.

This chain links TRBV28 with TRBJ2-5, with TRBD1 as a possible D gene (6 bases). Trimming left V 2 bases short and J 6 bases short, with 13 bases between. The CDR3 contains 14 residues. The V gene's germline CDR1 is MDHEN and CDR2 SYDVKM. CDR3: CASSLTQGDKTQYF. DNA of the CDR3: TGTGCCAGCAGTTTAACACAGGGAGATAAGACCCAGTACTTC.

The J gene is TRBJ1-6, the V gene TRBV4-1; D unclear. The CDR3 length is 16 residues. Germline lookup yields CDR1 MGHRA and CDR2 YSYEKL. Trimming shortened V by 2 bases and J by 6 bases, and 14 bases separated the two germline ends. As DNA, the CDR3 is TGCGCCAGCAGCCAAATTACGGGTCTCGGTAATTCACCCCTCCACTTT. Protein: CASSQITGLGNSPLHF.

V and J are TRBV18 and TRBJ2-5; 8 bases match TRBD1. Germline lookup yields CDR1 KGHSH and CDR2 LQKENI. This CDR3 has 13 amino acids. The junction had 1 base not matched to a gene; V was cut back by 3 bases and J by 4 bases. The CDR3 region has the DNA TGTGCCAGCTCACCGACAGGGGCAGAGACCCAGTACTTC. Translation gives CASSPTGAETQYF.

The table lists this clone with a count of one. The chain carries TRBV4-3 and TRBJ1-3; the D is unclear. The CDR3 has 15 amino acids. Germline V lookup: CDR1 LGHNA, CDR2 YSLEER. Trimming removed 3 bases at V and 0 bases at J, with 9 bases between. CDR3 nucleotides: TGCGCCAGCAGCCACCAGGCTGACTCTGGAAACACCATATATTTT. It yields the protein CASSHQADSGNTIYF.

J is TRBJ2-3 and V is TRBV10-3, with a weak D call TRBD1 (7 bases). With 2 bases removed from V and 4 bases from J, the gap between germline ends came to 13 bases. The CDR3 runs to 15 residues. Germline V gene sequence: CDR1 ENHRY, CDR2 SYGVKD. CDR3 protein: CAISELQGRPDTQYF. DNA of the CDR3: TGTGCCATCAGTGAGCTACAGGGGAGGCCAGATACGCAGTATTTT.

The chain carries TRBV7-9 and TRBJ2-7; no clear D. The CDR3 covers 13 residues. Germline CDR1 reads SEHNR; CDR2 reads FQNEAQ (reference sequence). V was pared by 4 bases and J by 3 bases, with 10 bases between. DNA for the CDR3: TGTGCCAGCAGCTCACTCGTCGACTACGAGCAGTACTTC. Encoded protein: CASSSLVDYEQYF.

CDR3 nucleotide sequence: TGTGCCAGCAGTGAATCGAGACTCAATCAGCCCCAGCATTTT. Its protein is CASSESRLNQPQHF. V usage is TRBV2 and J usage is TRBJ1-5; D not certain. The CDR3 runs 14 residues. V shed 2 bases and J shed 3 bases, with 8 bases lying between them. CDR1 and CDR2 from the germline V gene are SNHLY and FYNNEI.

The chain carries TRBV28 and TRBJ2-2, with 8 bases matching TRBD2. Germline CDR1 reads MDHEN; CDR2 reads SYDVKM. Trimming took 7 bases from V and 4 from J; bases not matched to a gene: 8. The CDR3 runs 15 residues. The CDR3 spells CASTLTSEGTGELFF. CDR3 sequence (DNA): TGTGCCAGCACCCTGACTAGCGAGGGCACCGGGGAGCTGTTTTTT.

This CDR3 reads CASSLGTGGNEQYF. Written as DNA, the CDR3 is TGCGCCAGCAGCTTAGGGACAGGGGGCAACGAGCAGTACTTC. This chain links TRBV5-1 with TRBJ2-7, with TRBD1 matching 12 bases. The V segment lost 2 bases and the J segment 5 bases; nucleotides outside the gene matches: 2. The germline V gene has CDR1 SGHRS and CDR2 YFSETQ. The CDR3 totals 14 residues.

This clone was counted a single time. The chain recombines TRBV30 with TRBJ1-5; possible D gene TRBD1, 6 bases. CDR1 GTSNPN and CDR2 SVGIG come from the germline V gene (reference sequence). The ends were cut back, 4 bases at V and 3 bases at J, with 10 bases in the middle. The CDR3 spans 13 residues. CDR3 bases: TGTGCCTGGAATGCAGGGGACAATCAGCCCCAGCATTTT. The encoded protein is CAWNAGDNQPQHF.

The rearrangement uses TRBV27 and TRBJ2-2; D possibly corresponds to TRBD1 (6 bases). The CDR3 runs to 13 residues. Germline values: CDR1 MNHEY, CDR2 SMNVEV (reference sequence). V dropped 7 bases and J dropped 5 bases, with 11 bases sitting between them. Here the CDR3 DNA reads TGTGCCAGCAAGGGGGTTACGACCGGGGAGCTGTTTTTT. Translated, it gives CASKGVTTGELFF.

The rearrangement uses TRBV21-1 and TRBJ1-4; TRBD1 is the table's D call, not checked against the DNA. TRBV21-1 is labeled a pseudogene. The length of the CDR3 is 19 residues. The CDR3 region has the DNA TGTGCCAGCACCCCGACCGGGACAGGGGCTGGAAGGGGATACGAAAAACTGTTTTTT. Residues: CASTPTGTGAGRGYEKLFF.

The rearrangement uses TRBV7-2 and TRBJ2-3; 8 nucleotides agree with TRBD1. The V gene's germline CDR1 is SGHTA and CDR2 FQGNSA. J gave up 1 base and V 5 bases, and 14 bases lay outside the gene matches. The CDR3 spans 18 residues. The CDR3 sequence is CASSRAGRQGSGTDTQYF. The CDR3 bases are TGTGCCAGCAGCCGAGCGGGCCGACAGGGGTCGGGCACAGATACGCAGTATTTT.

The gene calls are TRBV19 and TRBJ1-2; TRBD1 is a possible D gene (5 bases). The V gene's germline CDR1 is LNHDA and CDR2 SQIVND (reference sequence). V was shortened by 7 bases and J by 4 bases, with 22 bases between the two germline ends. The CDR3 totals 16 residues. CDR3 residues: CASTSARDGLTYGYTF. The CDR3 DNA reads TGTGCCAGTACTTCCGCACGGGACGGACTGACCTATGGCTACACCTTC.

This clone was picked up one time. The gene calls are TRBV7-8 and TRBJ1-5; D not resolved. Germline CDR1 reads SGHVS; CDR2 reads FQNEAQ. The germline V and J ends were trimmed by 1 base and 7 bases, with 8 bases remaining between them. This CDR3 has 13 amino acids. The chain's CDR3 is CASSLEGWQPQHF. The CDR3 coding sequence is TGTGCCAGCAGCTTAGAGGGCTGGCAGCCCCAGCATTTT.